This T cell receptor (beta chain) was captured in a study of OX40 agonist ivuxolimab in advanced cancers. Data came from immunoSEQ multiplex PCR; TCRdb stores just in-frame clones and leaves some out. The sample lists 40,000 to 55,000 clones, roughly four fifths seen once, with about 2% in the top ten. Study conclusions and caveats: The study did not work out the antigen specificity of the expanded peripheral T cells. Some patients who did not respond also had low normalized T-cell clonal expansion.

CDR3 size: 14 residues. CDR1 is KGHSH and CDR2 is LQKENI in the germline V gene. Trimming took 4 bases from V and 4 from J, leaving 13 bases between them. On this clone itself: Its antigen is as yet unknown.

The genes are TRBV18 and TRBJ1-2, with unresolved D. This clonotype was obtained from an adult with an advanced solid tumor such as melanoma, head and neck, liver or kidney cancer. This material consisted of CD4+ or CD8+ T cells sorted from blood, taken in a trial of the OX40 agonist ivuxolimab. CDR3: CASSRTDGSYGYTF. DNA of the CDR3: TGTGCCAGCTCACGTACGGACGGGAGCTATGGCTACACCTTC.